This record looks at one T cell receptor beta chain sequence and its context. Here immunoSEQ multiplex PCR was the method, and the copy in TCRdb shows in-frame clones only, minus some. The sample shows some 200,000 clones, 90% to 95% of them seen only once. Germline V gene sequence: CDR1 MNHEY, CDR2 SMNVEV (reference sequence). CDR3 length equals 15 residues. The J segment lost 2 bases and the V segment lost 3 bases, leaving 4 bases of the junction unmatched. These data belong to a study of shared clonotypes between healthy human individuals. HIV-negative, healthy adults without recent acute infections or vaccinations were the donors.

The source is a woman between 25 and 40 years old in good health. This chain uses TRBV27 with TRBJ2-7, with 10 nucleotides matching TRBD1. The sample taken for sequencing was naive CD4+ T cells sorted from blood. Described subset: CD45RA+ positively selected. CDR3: CASSFGQGGTYEQYF. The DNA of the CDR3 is TGTGCCAGCAGTTTTGGACAGGGGGGAACCTACGAGCAGTACTTC.